The clone carrying this T cell receptor (beta chain) was seen a handful of times. The antigen is unknown. These data are taken from a study of Graves' ophthalmopathy and Graves' hyperthyroidism. General study results and limits: Blood also contained most of the expanded thyroid clonotypes above 0.001 frequency.

Amplification of TCR beta CDR3 regions used RNA transcripts. A first-round RT-PCR used HTBI primers, followed by a second-round multiplex PCR. TCRdb processed the multiplex PCR reads anew with MiXCR; each CDR3 protein has one entry. This table has about 1.1 million distinct CDR3 sequences, about 38% appearing once. Germline loops: CDR1 SGHVS, CDR2 FQNEAQ. The ends were cut back, 6 bases at V and 2 bases at J, with 16 bases in the middle. The CDR3 length is 15 residues. This TCR came from an adult man with Graves' hyperthyroidism. Sequencing used peripheral blood or thyroid tissue (not recorded which). The chain recombines TRBV7-8 with TRBJ2-5; D is tentatively TRBD1 or TRBD2 (5 bases each). CDR3 DNA sequence: TGTGCCAGCAGTCGAAACCCCGGGGCACAAGAGACCCAGTACTTC. Translated: CASSRNPGAQETQYF. The whole variable domain, remainder taken from reference TRBV7-8 and TRBJ2-5, is GAGVSQSPRYKVAKRGQDVALRCDPISGHVSLFWYQQALGQGPEFLTYFQNEAQLDKSGLPSDRFFAERPEGSVSTLKIQRTQQEDSAVYLCASSRNPGAQETQYFGPGTRLLVL.